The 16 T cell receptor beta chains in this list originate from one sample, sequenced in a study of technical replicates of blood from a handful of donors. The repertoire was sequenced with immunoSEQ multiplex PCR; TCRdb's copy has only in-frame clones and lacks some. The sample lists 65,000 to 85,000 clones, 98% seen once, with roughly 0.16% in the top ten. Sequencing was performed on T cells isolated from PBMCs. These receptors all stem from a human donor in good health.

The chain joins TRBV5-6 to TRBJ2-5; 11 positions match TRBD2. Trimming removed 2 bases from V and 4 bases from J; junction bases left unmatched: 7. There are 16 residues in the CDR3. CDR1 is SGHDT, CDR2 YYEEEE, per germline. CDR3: CASSFLSGGARETQYF. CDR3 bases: TGTGCCAGCAGCTTCCTTAGCGGGGGGGCCAGAGAGACCCAGTACTTC. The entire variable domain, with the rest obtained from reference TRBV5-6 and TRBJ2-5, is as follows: DAGVTQSPTHLIKTRGQQVTLRCSPKSGHDTVSWYQQALGQGPQFIFQYYEEEERQRGNFPDRFSGHQFPNYSSELNVNALLLGDSALYLCASSFLSGGARETQYFGPGTRLLVL.

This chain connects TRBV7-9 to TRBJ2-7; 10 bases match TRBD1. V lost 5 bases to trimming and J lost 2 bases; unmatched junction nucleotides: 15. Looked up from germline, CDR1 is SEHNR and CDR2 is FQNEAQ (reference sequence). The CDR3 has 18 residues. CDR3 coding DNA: TGTGCCAGCAGCCAGTCATACGCGGGACAGGGGTCTGCCTACGAGCAGTACTTC. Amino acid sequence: CASSQSYAGQGSAYEQYF.

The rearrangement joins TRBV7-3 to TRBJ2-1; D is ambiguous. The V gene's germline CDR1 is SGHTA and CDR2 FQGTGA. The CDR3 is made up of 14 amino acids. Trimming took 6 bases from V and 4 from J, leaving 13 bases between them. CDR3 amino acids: CASRLFADYNEQFF. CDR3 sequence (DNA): TGTGCCAGCAGGTTATTTGCAGATTACAATGAGCAGTTCTTC. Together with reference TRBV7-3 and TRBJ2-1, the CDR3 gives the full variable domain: GAGVSQTPSNKVTEKGKYVELRCDPISGHTALYWYRQSLGQGPEFLIYFQGTGAADDSGLPNDRFFAVRPEGSVSTLKIQRTERGDSAVYLCASRLFADYNEQFFGPGTRLTVL.

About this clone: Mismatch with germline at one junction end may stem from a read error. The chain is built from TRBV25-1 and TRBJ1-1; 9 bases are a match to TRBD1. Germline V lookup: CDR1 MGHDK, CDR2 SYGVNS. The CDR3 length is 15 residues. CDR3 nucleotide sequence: TGTGCCAGCACTGAACCGGGACAGGGAATCACTGAAGCTTTCTTT. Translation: CASTEPGQGITEAFF.

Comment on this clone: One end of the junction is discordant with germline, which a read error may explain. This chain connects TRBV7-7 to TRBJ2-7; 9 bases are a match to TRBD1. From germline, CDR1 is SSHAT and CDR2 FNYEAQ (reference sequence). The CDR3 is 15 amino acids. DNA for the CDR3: TGTGCTAGCAGCTTAGGGGACAGGGATTTCTACGAGCAGTACTTC. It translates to CASSLGDRDFYEQYF.

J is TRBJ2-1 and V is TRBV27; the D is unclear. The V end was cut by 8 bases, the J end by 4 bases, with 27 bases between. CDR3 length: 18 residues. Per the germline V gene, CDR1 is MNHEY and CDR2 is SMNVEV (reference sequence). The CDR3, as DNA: TGTGCCAGCTCGGCGCCCACGACAAGGAATCTCTTGTACAATGAGCAGTTCTTC. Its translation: CASSAPTTRNLLYNEQFF.

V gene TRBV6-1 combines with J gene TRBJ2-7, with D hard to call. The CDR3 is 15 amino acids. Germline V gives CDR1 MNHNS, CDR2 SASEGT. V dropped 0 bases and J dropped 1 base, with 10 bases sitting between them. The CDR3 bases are TGTGCCAGCAGTGAAGCGCGAGGCAGTTCCTACGAGCAGTACTTC. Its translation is CASSEARGSSYEQYF.

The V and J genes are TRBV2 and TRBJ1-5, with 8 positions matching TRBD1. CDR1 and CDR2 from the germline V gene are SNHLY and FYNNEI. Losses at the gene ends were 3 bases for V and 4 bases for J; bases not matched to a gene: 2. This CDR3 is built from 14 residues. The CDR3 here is CASSEWDRNQPQHF. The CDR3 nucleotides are TGTGCCAGCAGTGAGTGGGACAGGAATCAGCCCCAGCATTTT.

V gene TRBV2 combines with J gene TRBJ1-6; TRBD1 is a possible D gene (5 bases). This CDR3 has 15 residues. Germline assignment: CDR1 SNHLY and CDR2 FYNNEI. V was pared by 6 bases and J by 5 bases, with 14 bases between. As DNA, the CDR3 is TGTGCCAGCAGCCCCAGTGGGGCTGATAATTCACCCCTCCACTTT. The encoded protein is CASSPSGADNSPLHF.

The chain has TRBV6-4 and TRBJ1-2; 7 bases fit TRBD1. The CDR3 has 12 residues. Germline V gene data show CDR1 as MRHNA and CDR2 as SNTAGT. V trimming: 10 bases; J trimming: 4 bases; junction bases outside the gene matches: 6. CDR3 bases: TGTGCCACTTCACAGGGGCCCTATGGCTACACCTTC. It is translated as CATSQGPYGYTF.

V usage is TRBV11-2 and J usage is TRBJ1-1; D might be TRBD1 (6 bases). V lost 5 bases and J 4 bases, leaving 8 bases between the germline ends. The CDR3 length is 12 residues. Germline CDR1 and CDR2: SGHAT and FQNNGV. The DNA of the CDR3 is TGTGCCAGCAGCAACAGGGCCACTGAAGCTTTCTTT. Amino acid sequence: CASSNRATEAFF.

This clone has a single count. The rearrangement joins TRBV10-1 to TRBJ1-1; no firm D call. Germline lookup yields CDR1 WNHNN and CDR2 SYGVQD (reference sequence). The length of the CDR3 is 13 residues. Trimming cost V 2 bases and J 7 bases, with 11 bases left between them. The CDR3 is CASSEGRPNEAFF. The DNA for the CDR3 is TGCGCCAGCAGTGAGGGGAGGCCGAATGAAGCTTTCTTT.

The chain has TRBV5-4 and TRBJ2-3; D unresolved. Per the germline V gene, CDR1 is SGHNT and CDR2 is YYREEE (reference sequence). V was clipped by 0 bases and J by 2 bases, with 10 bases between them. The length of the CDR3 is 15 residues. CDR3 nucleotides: TGTGCCAGCAGCTTGGCAGGCCAGTCCACAGATACGCAGTATTTT. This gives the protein CASSLAGQSTDTQYF. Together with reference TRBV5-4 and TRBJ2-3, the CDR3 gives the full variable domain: ETGVTQSPTHLIKTRGQQVTLRCSSQSGHNTVSWYQQALGQGPQFIFQYYREEENGRGNFPPRFSGLQFPNYSSELNVNALELDDSALYLCASSLAGQSTDTQYFGPGTRLTVL.

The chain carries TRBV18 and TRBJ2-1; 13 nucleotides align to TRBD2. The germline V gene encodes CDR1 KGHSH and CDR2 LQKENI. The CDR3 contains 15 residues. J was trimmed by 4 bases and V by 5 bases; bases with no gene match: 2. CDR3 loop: CASSLGLAGYNEQFF. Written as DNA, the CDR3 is TGTGCCAGCTCATTGGGACTAGCGGGATACAATGAGCAGTTCTTC.

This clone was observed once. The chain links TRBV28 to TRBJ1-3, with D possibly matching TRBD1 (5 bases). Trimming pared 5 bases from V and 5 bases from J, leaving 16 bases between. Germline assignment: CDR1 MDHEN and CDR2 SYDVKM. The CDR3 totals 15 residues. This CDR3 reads CASSVTGEGRNTIYF. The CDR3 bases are TGTGCCAGCAGTGTGACGGGGGAAGGGAGAAACACCATATATTTT.

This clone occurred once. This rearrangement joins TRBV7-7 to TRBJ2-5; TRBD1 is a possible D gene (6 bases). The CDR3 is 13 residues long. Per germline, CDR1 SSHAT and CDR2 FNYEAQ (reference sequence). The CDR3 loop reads CATSTGNQETQYF. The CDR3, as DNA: TGTGCTACCTCTACAGGGAACCAAGAGACCCAGTACTTC.